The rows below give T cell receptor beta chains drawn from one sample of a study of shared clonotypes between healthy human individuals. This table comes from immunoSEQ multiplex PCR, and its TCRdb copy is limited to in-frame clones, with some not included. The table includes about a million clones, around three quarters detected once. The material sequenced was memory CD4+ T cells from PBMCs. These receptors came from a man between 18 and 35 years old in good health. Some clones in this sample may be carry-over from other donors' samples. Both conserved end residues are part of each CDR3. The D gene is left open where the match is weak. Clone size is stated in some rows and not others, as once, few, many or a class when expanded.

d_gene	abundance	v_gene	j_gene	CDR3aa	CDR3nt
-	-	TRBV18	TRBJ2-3	CASSPAEDTQYF	TGTGCCAGCTCACCAGCGGAGGATACGCAGTATTTT
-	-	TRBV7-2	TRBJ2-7	CASSPGDTREYF	TGTGCCAGCAGCCCGGGAGATACGAGGGAGTACTTC
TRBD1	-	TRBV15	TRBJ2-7	CATTPDWGTGSDEQYF	TGTGCCACCACCCCAGACTGGGGGACAGGGAGTGACGAGCAGTACTTC
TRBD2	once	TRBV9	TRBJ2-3	CASSLSGVTDTQYF	TGTGCCAGCAGCCTAAGCGGGGTCACAGATACGCAGTATTTT
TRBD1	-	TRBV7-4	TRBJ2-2	CASSLTGGAAGELFF	TGTGCCAGCAGCCTGACAGGGGGCGCAGCCGGGGAGCTGTTTTTT
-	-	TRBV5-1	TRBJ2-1	CASSGGGVGSYNEQFF	TGCGCCAGCAGCGGCGGCGGGGTCGGGTCCTACAATGAGCAGTTCTTC
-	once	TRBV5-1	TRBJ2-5	CASSSETQETQYF	TGCGCCAGCAGCTCGGAGACCCAAGAGACCCAGTACTTC
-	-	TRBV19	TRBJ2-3	CASSTGRYTQYF	TGTGCCAGTAGTACGGGACGGTATACGCAGTATTTT
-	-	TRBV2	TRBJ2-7	CASRAPGPSRGEQYF	TGTGCCAGCAGAGCGCCGGGACCCTCGCGGGGCGAGCAGTACTTC
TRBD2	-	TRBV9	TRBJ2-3	CASSAFIAGGPTDTQYF	TGTGCCAGCAGCGCATTTATAGCGGGAGGGCCGACAGATACGCAGTATTTT
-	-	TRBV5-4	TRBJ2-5	CASSLWGVETQYF	TGTGCCAGCAGCTTGTGGGGGGTGGAGACCCAGTACTTC
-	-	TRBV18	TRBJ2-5	CASSPRQAGAEETQYF	TGTGCCAGCTCACCAAGACAGGCGGGGGCCGAAGAGACCCAGTACTTC
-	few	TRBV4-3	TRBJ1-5	CASSREFLNNQPQHF	TGCGCCAGCAGCCGGGAGTTTTTAAACAATCAGCCCCAGCATTTT
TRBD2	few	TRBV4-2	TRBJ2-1	CATSAGGGGSYNEQFF	TGTGCCACTTCGGCGGGGGGTGGAGGTTCCTACAATGAGCAGTTCTTC
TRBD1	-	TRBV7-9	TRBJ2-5	CASSLVLGTAFQETQYF	TGTGCCAGCAGCTTAGTATTGGGGACAGCCTTCCAAGAGACCCAGTACTTC
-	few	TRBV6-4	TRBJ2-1	CASSDSGSRFDIDEQFF	TGTGCCAGCAGTGACTCTGGATCCCGCTTCGATATAGATGAGCAGTTCTTC
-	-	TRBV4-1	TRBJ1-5	CASSQDRDQPQHF	TGCGCCAGCAGCCAAGATAGGGACCAGCCCCAGCATTTT
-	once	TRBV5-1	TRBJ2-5	CASSFSPIRGWETQYF	TGCGCCAGCAGCTTTTCCCCTATCCGGGGATGGGAGACCCAGTACTTC
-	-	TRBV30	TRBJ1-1	CAWSRTEWNTEAFF	TGTGCCTGGAGCCGGACAGAGTGGAACACTGAAGCTTTCTTT
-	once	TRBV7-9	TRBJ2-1	CASSLIGGEQFF	TGTGCCAGCAGCTTAATCGGGGGTGAGCAGTTCTTC
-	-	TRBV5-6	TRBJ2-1	CASSLNMYNEQFF	TGTGCCAGCAGCTTGAACATGTACAATGAGCAGTTCTTC
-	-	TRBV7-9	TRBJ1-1	CASSLESGTEAFF	TGTGCCAGCAGCTTAGAATCGGGCACTGAAGCTTTCTTT
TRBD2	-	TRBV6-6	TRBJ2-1	CASSYERESYNEQFF	TGTGCCAGCAGCTACGAGCGGGAGTCCTACAATGAGCAGTTCTTC
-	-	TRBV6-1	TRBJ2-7	CASLGRDTHYEQYF	TGTGCCAGCTTAGGAAGGGACACCCACTACGAGCAGTACTTC
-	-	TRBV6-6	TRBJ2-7	CASRRSGDVNEQYF	TGTGCCAGCAGAAGGTCAGGGGACGTGAACGAGCAGTACTTC
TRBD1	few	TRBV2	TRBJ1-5	CASSRQGGNQPQHF	TGTGCCAGCTCGCGACAGGGAGGCAATCAGCCCCAGCATTTT
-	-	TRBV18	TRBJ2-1	CASSPGIGTYNEQFF	TGTGCCAGCTCACCGGGGATAGGTACCTACAATGAGCAGTTCTTC
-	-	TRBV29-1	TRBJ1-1	CSVVQQLNTEAFF	TGCAGCGTTGTGCAGCAGCTGAACACTGAAGCTTTCTTT
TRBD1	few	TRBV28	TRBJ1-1	CASSHQDRGNTEAFF	TGTGCCAGCAGCCATCAGGACAGGGGGAACACTGAAGCTTTCTTT
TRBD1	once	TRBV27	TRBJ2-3	CASTRQGLITDTQYF	TGTGCCAGCACCCGACAGGGTTTGATCACAGATACGCAGTATTTT
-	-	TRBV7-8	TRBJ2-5	CASSFPGETQYF	TGTGCCAGCAGCTTCCCCGGGGAGACCCAGTACTTC
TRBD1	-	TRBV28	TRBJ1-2	CAHKGSGRATHQTGHYGYTF	TGTGCCCATAAAGGGTCAGGGAGGGCAACACATCAGACAGGGCACTATGGCTACACCTTC
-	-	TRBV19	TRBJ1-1	CASSIGRVNTEAFF	TGTGCCAGTAGTATAGGTCGGGTAAACACTGAAGCTTTCTTT
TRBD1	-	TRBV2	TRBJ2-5	CASSPGTAQETQYF	TGTGCCAGCAGCCCGGGGACAGCTCAAGAGACCCAGTACTTC
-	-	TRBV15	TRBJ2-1	CATSRDSGGSSYNEQFF	TGTGCCACCAGCAGAGATTCGGGCGGGTCCTCCTACAATGAGCAGTTCTTC
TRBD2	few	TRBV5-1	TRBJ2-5	CASSLGLAGGETQYF	TGCGCCAGCAGCTTAGGGCTAGCGGGAGGAGAGACCCAGTACTTC
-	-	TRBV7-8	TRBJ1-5	CASSLLGGRNQPQHF	TGTGCCAGCAGCTTACTGGGGGGGCGAAATCAGCCCCAGCATTTT
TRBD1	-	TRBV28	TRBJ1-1	CASSGDGTGIAEAFF	TGTGCCAGCAGTGGGGACGGGACAGGGATCGCTGAAGCTTTCTTT
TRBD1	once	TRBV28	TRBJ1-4	CASSLDRAEKLFF	TGTGCCAGCAGTTTGGACAGGGCTGAAAAACTGTTTTTT
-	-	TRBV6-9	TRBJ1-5	CASSYSGGHQPQHF	TGTGCCAGCAGTTATTCAGGGGGTCATCAGCCCCAGCATTTT
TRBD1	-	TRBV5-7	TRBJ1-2	CASSTGQGYGYTF	TGTGCCAGCAGTACCGGACAGGGCTATGGCTACACCTTC
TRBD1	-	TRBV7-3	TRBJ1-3	CASSLDRAGTIYF	TGTGCCAGCAGCCTAGACAGGGCCGGCACCATATATTTT
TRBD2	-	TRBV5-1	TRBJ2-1	CASSLGGSGSPDNEQFF	TGCGCCAGCAGCTTGGGGGGTAGCGGGAGCCCTGACAATGAGCAGTTCTTC
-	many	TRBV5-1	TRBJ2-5	CASSYRASIAQPQETQYF	TGCGCCAGCAGCTACCGGGCTTCCATAGCGCAGCCTCAAGAGACCCAGTACTTC
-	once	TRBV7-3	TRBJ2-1	CASSPAPSIKTYNEQFF	TGTGCCAGCAGCCCAGCACCTAGCATCAAAACCTACAATGAGCAGTTCTTC
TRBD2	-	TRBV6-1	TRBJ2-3	CASSASGGTDTQYF	TGTGCCAGCAGTGCCAGCGGGGGCACAGATACGCAGTATTTT
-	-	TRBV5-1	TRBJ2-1	CASSLTTDNYEQFF	TGCGCCAGCAGCTTGACCACGGACAATTACGAGCAGTTCTTC
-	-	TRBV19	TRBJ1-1	CASNGRNTEAFF	TGTGCCAGTAACGGGAGGAACACTGAAGCTTTCTTT
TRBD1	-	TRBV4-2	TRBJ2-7	CASSQEPGQGYGEQYF	TGTGCCAGCAGCCAAGAACCGGGACAGGGTTATGGCGAGCAGTACTTC
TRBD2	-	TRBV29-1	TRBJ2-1	CSVGETSGRGNEQFF	TGCAGCGTTGGAGAGACTAGCGGGAGAGGCAATGAGCAGTTCTTC
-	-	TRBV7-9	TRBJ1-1	CASSLGYGHTEAFF	TGTGCCAGCAGCTTGGGGTATGGACACACTGAAGCTTTCTTT
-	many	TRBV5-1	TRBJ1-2	CASSLGTGNYGYTF	TGCGCCAGCAGCTTGGGTACGGGGAACTATGGCTACACCTTC
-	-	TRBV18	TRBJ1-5	CASSPPSVRGNQPQHF	TGTGCCAGCTCACCACCATCCGTTAGGGGCAATCAGCCCCAGCATTTT
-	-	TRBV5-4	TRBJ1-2	CASSSPGTNYGYTF	TGTGCCAGCAGCTCGCCCGGGACAAATTATGGCTACACCTTC
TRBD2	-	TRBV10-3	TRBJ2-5	CAISESLAGAQYF	TGTGCCATCAGTGAGTCTCTCGCGGGGGCCCAGTACTTC
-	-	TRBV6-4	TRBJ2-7	CASSPPRAHPTYEQYF	TGTGCCAGCAGTCCACCCCGGGCCCACCCTACCTACGAGCAGTACTTC